This T cell receptor beta chain appears in the sequencing data of a study of T cell responses to AZD1222 COVID-19 vaccine. In the study overall: Second-dose intervals near 4 or 12 weeks were combined.

Assay: immunoSEQ multiplex PCR; the TCRdb copy retains only in-frame clones and omits some. The sample records about 100,000 clones, about nine tenths being singletons. Study results and limitations: Dominant CD4 TCR responses targeted spike regions 160-218 and 743-854.

The V and J ends lost 4 bases and 3 bases respectively, with 13 bases between them. The CDR3 extends over 14 amino acids. The germline V gene has CDR1 SGHRS and CDR2 YFSETQ. This clone appeared a single time. As yet, its antigen is unknown. The chain recombines TRBV5-1 with TRBJ1-2; no firm D call. The origin of this receptor is an adult in good health. The material was peripheral blood, obtained on day 0 of AZD1222 vaccination. The CDR3 DNA sequence: TGCGCCAGCAGCCCGCTGGCCTCTGACTATGGCTACACCTTC. It codes for CASSPLASDYGYTF.